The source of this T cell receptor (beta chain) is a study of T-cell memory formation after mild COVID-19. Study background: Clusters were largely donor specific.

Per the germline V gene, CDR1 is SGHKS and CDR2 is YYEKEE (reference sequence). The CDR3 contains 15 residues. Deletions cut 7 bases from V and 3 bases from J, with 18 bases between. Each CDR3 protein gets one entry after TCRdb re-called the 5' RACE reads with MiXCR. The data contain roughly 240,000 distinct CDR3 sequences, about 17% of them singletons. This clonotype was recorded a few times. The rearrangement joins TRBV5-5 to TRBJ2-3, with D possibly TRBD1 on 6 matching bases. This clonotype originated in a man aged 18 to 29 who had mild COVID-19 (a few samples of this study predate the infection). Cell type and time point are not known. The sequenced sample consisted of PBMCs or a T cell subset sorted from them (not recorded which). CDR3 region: CASGGSLGATDTQYF. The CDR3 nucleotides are TGTGCCAGCGGCGGAAGCTTGGGGGCTACAGATACGCAGTATTTT.